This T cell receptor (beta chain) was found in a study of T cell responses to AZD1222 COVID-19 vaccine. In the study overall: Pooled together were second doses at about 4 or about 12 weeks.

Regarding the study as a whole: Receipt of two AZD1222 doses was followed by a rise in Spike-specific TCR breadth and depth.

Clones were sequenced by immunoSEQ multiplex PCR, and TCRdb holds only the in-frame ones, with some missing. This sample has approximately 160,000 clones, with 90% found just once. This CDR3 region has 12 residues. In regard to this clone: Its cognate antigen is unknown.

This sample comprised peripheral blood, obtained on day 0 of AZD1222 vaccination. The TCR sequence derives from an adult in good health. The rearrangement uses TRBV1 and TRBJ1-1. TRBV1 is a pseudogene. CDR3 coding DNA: TGCACCAGCAGCCAAGATAAAAGGCAGGCTTTCTTT. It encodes CTSSQDKRQAFF.